The 15 T cell receptor beta chains listed next were all sequenced from one sample in a study of response to subunit inactivated influenza vaccine. MiXCR was run by TCRdb on the RT-PCR reads, yielding one entry per CDR3 protein. The data contain under 850,000 distinct CDR3 sequences, less than 20% of them singletons. The sample in question was PBMCs from blood, obtained 5 to 6 days after vaccination. These receptors originate from a man aged 45-60 years who received an inactivated influenza vaccine.

The V call is TRBV12-3 or TRBV12-4, the J call TRBJ2-1; D tentatively reads TRBD1 or TRBD2 (5 bases each). The CDR3 has 17 amino acids. Trimming took off 6 bases at V and 2 bases at J, with 20 bases between the two ends. The CDR3 loop reads CASRNSRDARTYNEQFF. The DNA of the CDR3 is TGTGCCAGCAGGAATTCCCGGGACGCGCGAACCTACAATGAGCAGTTCTTC.

This clonotype has a count of ten or more. The chain couples TRBV12-3 or TRBV12-4 to TRBJ2-3, with TRBD2 matching 10 bases. With 5 bases clipped from V and 4 bases from J, the junction kept 3 bases outside the gene matches. The CDR3 is 14 residues long. The chain's CDR3 is CASSLSGRADTQYF. CDR3 DNA sequence: TGTGCCAGCAGTCTCAGCGGGAGGGCAGATACGCAGTATTTT.

A few counts support this clonotype. Here the CDR3 reads CASSLLAGGEQYF. The CDR3 coding sequence is TGTGCCAGCAGCCTACTAGCGGGAGGCGAGCAGTACTTC. The chain employs TRBV3-1 and TRBJ2-7, with 12 positions matching TRBD2. V was pared by 4 bases and J by 6 bases, with 1 base of the junction left unmatched. Germline V gives CDR1 LGHDT, CDR2 YNNKEL (reference sequence). This CDR3 contains 13 residues.

A few counts support this clonotype. The chain links TRBV15 to TRBJ2-1; 10 nucleotides agree with TRBD2. Germline-derived CDR1 and CDR2 are LNHNV and YYDKDF (reference sequence). The ends lost 4 bases at V and 15 bases at J; junction bases unmatched: 12. The CDR3 contains 14 residues. DNA of the CDR3: TGTGCCACCAGCATTGATAGCGGGGGGCCCACCCTGTTCTTC. Amino acids: CATSIDSGGPTLFF. Filled out from reference TRBV15 and TRBJ2-1, the complete variable domain reads DAMVIQNPRYQVTQFGKPVTLSCSQTLNHNVMYWYQQKSSQAPKLLFHYYDKDFNNEADTPDNFQSRRPNTSFCFLDIRSPGLGDTAMYLCATSIDSGGPTLFFGPGTRLTVL.

This clonotype occurred a few times. The chain combines TRBV4-2 with TRBJ2-2; D remains unclear. The CDR3 extends over 15 amino acids. Germline CDR1 is LGHNA and CDR2 is YNFKEQ. The germline V and J ends were trimmed by 1 base and 4 bases, with 10 bases remaining between them. This chain's CDR3 is CASSQALALTGELFF. The CDR3, as DNA: TGTGCCAGCAGCCAAGCATTAGCTCTCACCGGGGAGCTGTTTTTT.

The chain carries TRBV9 and TRBJ2-2, with D hard to call. Between the trimmed V and J ends, which lost 0 bases and 1 base, there was a span of 10 bases. The CDR3 has 16 amino acids. The V gene's germline CDR1 is SGDLS and CDR2 YYNGEE. As DNA, the CDR3 is TGTGCCAGCAGCGTAGAGGCAGCGAGGAACACCGGGGAGCTGTTTTTT. It yields the protein CASSVEAARNTGELFF.

This rearrangement joins TRBV19 to TRBJ2-1; the D is unclear. CDR1 and CDR2 from the germline V gene are LNHDA and SQIVND (reference sequence). The germline V and J ends were trimmed by 3 bases and 4 bases, with 7 bases remaining between them. CDR3 length: 13 amino acids. The DNA for the CDR3 is TGTGCCAGTAGTATCAAGGGATACAATGAGCAGTTCTTC. It translates to CASSIKGYNEQFF.

The chain recombines TRBV7-9 with TRBJ2-1, with 12 bases lining up with TRBD2. In germline, CDR1 is SEHNR, CDR2 FQNEAQ (reference sequence). The CDR3 is made up of 16 amino acids. Trimming removed 4 bases from V and 7 bases from J; junction bases left unmatched: 8. Here the CDR3 reads CASSWTGTSGSNEQFF. CDR3 coding DNA: TGTGCCAGCAGCTGGACCGGGACTAGCGGGTCAAATGAGCAGTTCTTC.

The chain combines TRBV24-1 with TRBJ2-1; weak D call: TRBD1 (5 bases). CDR3 length: 14 amino acids. CDR1 and CDR2 (germline): KGHDR, SFDVKD. Trimming removed 5 bases from V and 3 bases from J, with 10 bases in between. The CDR3 is CATSGQGNYNEQFF. CDR3 DNA: TGTGCCACCAGTGGGCAGGGCAACTACAATGAGCAGTTCTTC.

This chain connects TRBV5-1 to TRBJ2-7; the D gene is possibly TRBD1 (6 bases). Between the trimmed V and J ends, which lost 0 bases and 4 bases, there was a span of 14 bases. The CDR3 contains 15 residues. Germline V lookup: CDR1 SGHRS, CDR2 YFSETQ. In nucleotides, the CDR3 is TGCGCCAGCAGCTTGGCCGACAGGCCTTTTTACGAGCAGTACTTC. It is translated as CASSLADRPFYEQYF.

Here the CDR3 DNA reads TGTGCCACCAGCATCGACAGGGACTACGAGCAGTACTTC. Its protein is CATSIDRDYEQYF. The chain combines TRBV15 with TRBJ2-7; TRBD1 matches 7 bases. This CDR3 has 13 amino acids. Germline CDR1 reads LNHNV; CDR2 reads YYDKDF (reference sequence). Trimming cost V 4 bases and J 3 bases; bases outside gene matches: 3.

This clonotype was found a few times. The chain is built from TRBV20-1 and TRBJ2-1; 15 positions agree with TRBD2. Germline assignment: CDR1 DFQATT and CDR2 SNEGSKA (reference sequence). V trimming: 6 bases; J trimming: 4 bases; junction bases outside the gene matches: 7. CDR3 length: 16 residues. CDR3 nucleotides: TGCAGTGCCCCGGGACTAGCGGGGGGCGGTTACAATGAGCAGTTCTTC. It codes for CSAPGLAGGGYNEQFF.

This sequence joins TRBV10-3 and TRBJ1-2, with D possibly matching TRBD1 (5 bases). With 2 bases removed from V and 2 bases from J, the gap between germline ends came to 9 bases. The CDR3 loop spans 14 amino acids. Germline-derived CDR1 and CDR2 are ENHRY and SYGVKD. CDR3 in amino acids: CAISEVKGNYGYTF. The CDR3 bases are TGTGCCATCAGTGAGGTGAAGGGGAACTATGGCTACACCTTC.

The chain couples TRBV4-1 to TRBJ2-5; a weak D match, TRBD1 (6 bases). This CDR3 comprises 16 residues. Germline CDR1 MGHRA, CDR2 YSYEKL. Trimming stripped 0 bases from V and 3 bases from J, with 14 bases between. The CDR3 is CASSQEGHIGKETQYF. In DNA form, the CDR3 reads TGCGCCAGCAGCCAAGAGGGACATATCGGAAAAGAGACCCAGTACTTC.

This clonotype came up a few times. J is TRBJ2-1 and V is TRBV9, with D perhaps given as TRBD1 or TRBD2 (6 bases each). CDR3 length equals 14 residues. CDR1 is SGDLS, CDR2 YYNGEE, per germline. V was cut by 3 bases and J by 8 bases, with 15 bases left in between. Here the CDR3 reads CASSAGIGGDEQFF. The CDR3, as DNA: TGTGCCAGCAGCGCGGGGATCGGGGGCGATGAGCAGTTCTTC.